This TCR beta chain is drawn from a study of human T cells and chemical hapten exposure (dated by TCRdb to the early 2020s). Broadly, across the study: For sensitization, 2% DPC in acetone was applied to a 2 cm by 2 cm area of upper inner arm skin. Blood samples were taken from patients before sensitization (week 0) and then at 2, 6 and about 24 weeks after DPC sensitization. Libraries were pooled for sequencing, and variation in per-sample TCR yields was attributed mainly to small differences in library volumes within the pool. The mostly female patient cohort included alopecia areata with under or over 50% scalp involvement, alopecia totalis and alopecia universalis. Nearly 30 alopecia patients gave blood for TCR sequencing at one to four time points (pre-sensitization, 2, 6 and 24 weeks). Weekly therapeutic DPC doses were additionally applied to the scalp of patients throughout the approximately 24-week study period. Patch testing was performed on the upper back with Finn chambers containing 0.01% DPC, and the patch tests were scored after 6 days according to International Contact Dermatitis Research Group standards. This study followed changes in the peripheral blood TCR repertoire in vivo during primary and secondary sensitization of alopecia patients to the hapten diphenylcyclopropenone (DPC). On the study overall, not on this receptor specifically: Significantly more large CDR3 similarity clusters were formed by expanded TCRs than by pre-sensitization or healthy control sets, consistent with antigen-driven responses. DPC sensitization did not change the number of TCRs with a frequency above 1 in 1000, and there was no evidence of changes in global repertoire structure. A positive correlation was found between the number of PT1 expanded TCRs and patch test score, with significance reached at thresholds 8, 16 and 32 but not 4. Because all patients had alopecia, a presumed autoimmune disease, the immune response of the patients might differ from that of healthy individuals. Repeated subsampling changed both the strength of the expansion versus patch-test correlation and the threshold at which the correlation became significant.

This clonotype has only a few counts. The target of this receptor is not known. There are no base qualities to consult, and no much larger clone falls within one base. Library generation was performed with RACE. The listed sequencing device is NextSeq 500. Library preparation attached unique molecular identifiers to individual cDNA molecules for quantitative, reproducible TCR counting. From each blood RNA sample, both TCR alpha and TCR beta chains were sequenced. Concerning the study's data processing: The median number of TCRs per sample was roughly 94,000, ranging from roughly 23,224 to 700,000. The Decombinator software suite was used to annotate V, J and CDR3 in the TCR reads. For the PS versus PT1 abundance plots, all samples were subsampled to the same number of TCRs (28,000). TCRs were defined as expanded if absent before sensitization and observed at least eight times at the 2-week time point. TCRdb reworked the public reads: Q25 trimming with fastp, MiXCR clone assembly, productive beta chains retained. Rows are combined by CDR3 protein, so each entry shows the most common genes and DNA. TCRdb, rather than the study authors, made the V and J calls. Here the sample has 150,000 or so distinct CDR3 sequences; 13% to 15% occur a single time. The ten largest make up 1.7% of the sample.

The CDR1 and CDR2 encoded by the germline V gene (reference sequence) are LGHDT and YNNKEL. Here V drops 4 bases and J drops 5 bases, and the junction holds 7 bases not matched to any gene. There are 14 amino acids in the CDR3, from cysteine to phenylalanine inclusive. Only the CDR3 DNA is retained, 42 bases long and in frame from the first base. The time point label corresponds to: patch test 1, 2 weeks after DPC sensitization. Per the publication, the treatment or condition label means: therapeutic diphenylcyclopropenone sensitization with weekly scalp DPC. At every patch-test visit, the blood draw took place before the patch test was put on. Patients were considered eligible if aged 18 to 70, diagnosed with alopecia and deemed suitable for DPC therapy, and patients were excluded if pregnant. Total RNA was extracted from unfractionated whole blood that had been collected in Tempus Blood RNA tubes.

The receptor's source is a woman between 25 and 40 years old with alopecia areata. Some clones in this sample may be carry-over from other donors' samples. This material consisted of whole blood, taken in connection with sensitization to the hapten diphenylcyclopropenone (DPC). The chain uses TRBV3-1 and TRBJ2-5, with TRBD2 matching 7 junction bases. DNA sequence: TGTGCCAGCAGCCCCTCGACTAGCCCGGAGACCCAGTACTTC. Its product reads: CASSPSTSPETQYF.